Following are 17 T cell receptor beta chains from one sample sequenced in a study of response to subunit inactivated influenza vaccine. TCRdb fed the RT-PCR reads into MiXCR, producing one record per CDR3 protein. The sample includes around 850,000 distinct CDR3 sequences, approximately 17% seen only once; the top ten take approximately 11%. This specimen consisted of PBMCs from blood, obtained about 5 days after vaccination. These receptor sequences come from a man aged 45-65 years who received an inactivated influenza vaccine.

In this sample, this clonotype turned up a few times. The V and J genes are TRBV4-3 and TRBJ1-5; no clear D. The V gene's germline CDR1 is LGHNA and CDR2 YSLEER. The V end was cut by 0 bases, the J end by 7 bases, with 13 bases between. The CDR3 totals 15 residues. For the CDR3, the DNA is TGCGCCAGCAGCCAAGATGGTGATTCGGGACAGCCCCAGCATTTT. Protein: CASSQDGDSGQPQHF.

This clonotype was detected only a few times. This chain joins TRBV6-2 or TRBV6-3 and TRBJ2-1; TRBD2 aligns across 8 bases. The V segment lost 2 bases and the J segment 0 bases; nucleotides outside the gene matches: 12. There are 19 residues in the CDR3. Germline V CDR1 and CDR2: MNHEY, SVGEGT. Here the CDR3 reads CASSYRVSGKISSYNEQFF. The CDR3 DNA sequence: TGTGCCAGCAGTTACAGGGTTAGCGGGAAAATTAGCTCCTACAATGAGCAGTTCTTC.

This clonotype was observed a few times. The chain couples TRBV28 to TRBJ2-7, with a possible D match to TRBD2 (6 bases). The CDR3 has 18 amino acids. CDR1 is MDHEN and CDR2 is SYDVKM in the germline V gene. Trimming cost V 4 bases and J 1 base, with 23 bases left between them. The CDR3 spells CASSSHLGGGGVSYEQYF. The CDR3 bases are TGTGCCAGCAGTTCCCACCTGGGGGGTGGAGGTGTTTCCTACGAGCAGTACTTC.

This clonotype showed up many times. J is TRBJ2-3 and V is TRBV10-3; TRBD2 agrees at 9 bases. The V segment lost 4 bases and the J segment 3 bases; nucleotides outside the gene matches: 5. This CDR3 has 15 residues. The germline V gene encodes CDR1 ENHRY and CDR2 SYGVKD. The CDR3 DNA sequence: TGTGCCATCAGTGGGGCTAGCGGGAAGACAGATACGCAGTATTTT. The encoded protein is CAISGASGKTDTQYF.

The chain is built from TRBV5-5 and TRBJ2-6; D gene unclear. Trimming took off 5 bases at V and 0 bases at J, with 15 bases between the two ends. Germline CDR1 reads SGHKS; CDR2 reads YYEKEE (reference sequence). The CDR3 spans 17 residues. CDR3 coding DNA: TGTGCCAGCAGAAGACAACCGTTAATCTCTGGGGCCAACGTCCTGACTTTC. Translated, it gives CASRRQPLISGANVLTF.

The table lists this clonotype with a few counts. The CDR3 sequence: CSARDPLGGLDEQFF. CDR3 in DNA: TGCAGTGCTAGAGATCCGCTGGGGGGGTTGGATGAGCAGTTCTTC. V gene TRBV20-1 combines with J gene TRBJ2-1; TRBD2 matches 7 bases. The CDR3 has 15 residues. Unmatched junction bases numbered 10, after V lost 0 bases and J lost 8 bases. CDR1 DFQATT and CDR2 SNEGSKA come from the germline V gene (reference sequence).

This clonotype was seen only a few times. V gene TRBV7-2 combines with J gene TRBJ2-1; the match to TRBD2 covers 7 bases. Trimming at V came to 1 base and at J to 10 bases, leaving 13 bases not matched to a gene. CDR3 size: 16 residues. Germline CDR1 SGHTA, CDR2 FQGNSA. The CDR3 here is CASSLGNQGGGREQFF. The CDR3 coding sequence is TGTGCCAGCAGCTTAGGGAACCAGGGCGGGGGTAGAGAGCAGTTCTTC.

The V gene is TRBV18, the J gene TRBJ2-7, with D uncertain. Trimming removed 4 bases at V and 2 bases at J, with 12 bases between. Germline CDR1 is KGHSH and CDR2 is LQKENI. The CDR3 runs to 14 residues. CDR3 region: CASSRMTETYEQYF. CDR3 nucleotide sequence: TGTGCCAGCTCACGCATGACCGAGACCTACGAGCAGTACTTC.

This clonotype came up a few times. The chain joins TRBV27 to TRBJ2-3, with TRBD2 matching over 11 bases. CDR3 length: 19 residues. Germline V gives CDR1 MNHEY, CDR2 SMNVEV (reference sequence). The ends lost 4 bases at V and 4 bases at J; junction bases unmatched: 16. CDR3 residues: CASSSGQYSSGGRADTQYF. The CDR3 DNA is TGTGCCAGCAGTTCCGGACAGTACTCTAGCGGGGGGAGGGCAGATACGCAGTATTTT.

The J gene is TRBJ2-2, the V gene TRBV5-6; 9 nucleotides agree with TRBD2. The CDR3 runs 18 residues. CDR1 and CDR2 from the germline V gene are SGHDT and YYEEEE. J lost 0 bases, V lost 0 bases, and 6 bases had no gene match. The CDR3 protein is CASSLARLAGTNTGELFF. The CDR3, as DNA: TGTGCCAGCAGCTTGGCCAGGCTAGCGGGGACGAACACCGGGGAGCTGTTTTTT.

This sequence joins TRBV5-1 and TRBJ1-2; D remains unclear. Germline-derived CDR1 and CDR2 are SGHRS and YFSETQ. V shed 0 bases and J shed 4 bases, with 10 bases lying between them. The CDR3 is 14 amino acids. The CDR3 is CASSLGAAFYGYTF. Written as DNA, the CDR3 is TGCGCCAGCAGCTTGGGAGCAGCCTTCTATGGCTACACCTTC.

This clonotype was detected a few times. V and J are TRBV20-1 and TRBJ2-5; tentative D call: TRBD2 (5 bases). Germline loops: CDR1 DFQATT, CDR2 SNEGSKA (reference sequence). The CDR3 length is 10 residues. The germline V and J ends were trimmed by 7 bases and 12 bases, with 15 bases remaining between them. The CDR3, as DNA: TGCAGTGTTGAGGCGGGCAACAAGTACTTC. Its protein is CSVEAGNKYF.

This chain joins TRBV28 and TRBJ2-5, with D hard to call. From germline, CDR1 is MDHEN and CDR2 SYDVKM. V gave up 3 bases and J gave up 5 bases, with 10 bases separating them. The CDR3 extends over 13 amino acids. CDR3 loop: CASSFKVVETQYF. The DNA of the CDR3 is TGTGCCAGCAGTTTCAAGGTGGTGGAGACCCAGTACTTC.

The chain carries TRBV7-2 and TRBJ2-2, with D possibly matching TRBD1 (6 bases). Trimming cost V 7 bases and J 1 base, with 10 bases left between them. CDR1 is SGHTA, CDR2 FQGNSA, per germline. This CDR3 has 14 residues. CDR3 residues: CASTIQGNTGELFF. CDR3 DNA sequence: TGTGCCAGCACCATACAGGGGAACACCGGGGAGCTGTTTTTT.

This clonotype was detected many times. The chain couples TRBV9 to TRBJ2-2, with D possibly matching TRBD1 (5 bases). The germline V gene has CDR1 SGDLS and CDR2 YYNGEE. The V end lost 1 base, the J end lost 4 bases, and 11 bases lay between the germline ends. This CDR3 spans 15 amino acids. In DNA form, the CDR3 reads TGTGCCAGCAGCGTACAGGGTGGCGGCACCGGGGAGCTGTTTTTT. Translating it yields CASSVQGGGTGELFF.

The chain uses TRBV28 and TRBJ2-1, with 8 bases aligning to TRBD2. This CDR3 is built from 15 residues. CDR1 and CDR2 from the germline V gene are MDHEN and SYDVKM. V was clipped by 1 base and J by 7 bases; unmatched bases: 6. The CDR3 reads CASSLSTGGPNEQFF. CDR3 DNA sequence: TGTGCCAGCAGTTTATCTACGGGAGGGCCGAATGAGCAGTTCTTC.

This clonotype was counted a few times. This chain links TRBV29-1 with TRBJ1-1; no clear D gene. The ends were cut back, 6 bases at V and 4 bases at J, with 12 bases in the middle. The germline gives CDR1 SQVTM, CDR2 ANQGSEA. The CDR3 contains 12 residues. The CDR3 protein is CSVLPTGTEAFF. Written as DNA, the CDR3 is TGCAGCGTCCTCCCGACGGGCACTGAAGCTTTCTTT.